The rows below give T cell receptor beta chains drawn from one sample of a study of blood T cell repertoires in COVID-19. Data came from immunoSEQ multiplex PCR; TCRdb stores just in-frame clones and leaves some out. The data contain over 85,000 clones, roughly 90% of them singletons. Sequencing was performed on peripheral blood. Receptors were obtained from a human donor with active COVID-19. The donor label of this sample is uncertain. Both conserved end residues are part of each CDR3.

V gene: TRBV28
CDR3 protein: CASSRQGSGANVLTF

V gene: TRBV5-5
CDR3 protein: CASSLWTANTGELFF

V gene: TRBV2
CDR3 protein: CASGQVHTEAFF

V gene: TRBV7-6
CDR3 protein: CASSLEFSAGQGYSGANVLTF

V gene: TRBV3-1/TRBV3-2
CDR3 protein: CASRKQGVNTEAFF

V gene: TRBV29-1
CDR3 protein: CSVPWEAQGGTTEAFF

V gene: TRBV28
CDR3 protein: CASIPQGGGQALHF

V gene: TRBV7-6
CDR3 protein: CASSPRTSGAMYNEQFF

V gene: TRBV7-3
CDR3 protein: CASSLGLAENNEQFF

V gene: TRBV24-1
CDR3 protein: CATSGAAQETQYF

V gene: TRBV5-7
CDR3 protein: CASSLDGDRGTDTQYF

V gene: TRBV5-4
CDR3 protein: CASSTASGGGNEQFF

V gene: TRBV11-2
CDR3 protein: CASSYRGYNEQFF

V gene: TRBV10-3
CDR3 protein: CAIRADRNTEAFF

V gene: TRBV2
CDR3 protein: CASTRTGANYGYTF

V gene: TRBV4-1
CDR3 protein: CASSQAGGGYQETQYF

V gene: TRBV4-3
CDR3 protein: CASSQEMMGAHTGELFF

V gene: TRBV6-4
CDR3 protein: CASSQTGVGNTEAFF

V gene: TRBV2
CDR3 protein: CASSERLFRGSGANVLTF

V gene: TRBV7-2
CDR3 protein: CASSTRIPTGANYGYTF

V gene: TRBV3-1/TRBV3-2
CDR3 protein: CASSQRDFSYEQYF

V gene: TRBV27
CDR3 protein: CASRGQLNYGYTF

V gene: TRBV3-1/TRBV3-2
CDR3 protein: CASSYLAGGQETQYF

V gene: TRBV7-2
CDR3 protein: CASSLAAGHAGYTF

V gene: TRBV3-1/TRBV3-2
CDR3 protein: CASSRQRGGLETQYF

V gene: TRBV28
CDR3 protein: CASSHPPREQYF

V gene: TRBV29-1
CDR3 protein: CSVEEVSSGADEQFF

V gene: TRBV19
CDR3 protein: CASRFGGGQPYGYTF

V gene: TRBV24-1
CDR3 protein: CATSDSTVRQPQHF

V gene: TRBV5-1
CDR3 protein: CASGLAGGLDEQFF

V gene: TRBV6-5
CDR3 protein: CASRLQGQMNTEAFF

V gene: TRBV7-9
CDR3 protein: CASSSTSGGISNQPQHF

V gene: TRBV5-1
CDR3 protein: CASSFLAGGRETQYF

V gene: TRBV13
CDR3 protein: CASSPGLASYEQYF

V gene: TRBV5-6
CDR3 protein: CASRQGSSYEQYF

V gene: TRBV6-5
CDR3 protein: CASSYVREYEQYF

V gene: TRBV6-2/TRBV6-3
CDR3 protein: CASSYDAGETDTQYF

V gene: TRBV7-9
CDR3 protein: CASSRSGTSPDTQYF

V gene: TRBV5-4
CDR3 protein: CASSLEDRPHEQYF

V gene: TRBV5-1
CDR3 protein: CASSRPGTSVAETQYF

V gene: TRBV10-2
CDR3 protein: CASLQGSMNTEAFF

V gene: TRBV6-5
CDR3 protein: CASNPGRENEKLFF

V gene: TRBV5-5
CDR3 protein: CASSLGVSGNTIYF

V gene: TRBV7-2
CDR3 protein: CASSRNRGEDEQYF

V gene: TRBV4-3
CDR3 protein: CASSQDGGRGTSPLHF

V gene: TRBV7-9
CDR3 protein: CASSFPLQGARTEAFF

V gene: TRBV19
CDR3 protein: CASSIGGLIYEQYF

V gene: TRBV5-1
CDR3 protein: CASSRDTSMDEQYF

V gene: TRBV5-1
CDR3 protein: CASSFSAGGPNEQFF

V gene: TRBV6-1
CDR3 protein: CASSDGQGGSTEAFF

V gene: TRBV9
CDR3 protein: CASSEGLRTGDLYGYTF

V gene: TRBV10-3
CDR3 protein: CAISDLGAYEQYF

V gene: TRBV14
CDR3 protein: CASSQVFQGLYYEQYF